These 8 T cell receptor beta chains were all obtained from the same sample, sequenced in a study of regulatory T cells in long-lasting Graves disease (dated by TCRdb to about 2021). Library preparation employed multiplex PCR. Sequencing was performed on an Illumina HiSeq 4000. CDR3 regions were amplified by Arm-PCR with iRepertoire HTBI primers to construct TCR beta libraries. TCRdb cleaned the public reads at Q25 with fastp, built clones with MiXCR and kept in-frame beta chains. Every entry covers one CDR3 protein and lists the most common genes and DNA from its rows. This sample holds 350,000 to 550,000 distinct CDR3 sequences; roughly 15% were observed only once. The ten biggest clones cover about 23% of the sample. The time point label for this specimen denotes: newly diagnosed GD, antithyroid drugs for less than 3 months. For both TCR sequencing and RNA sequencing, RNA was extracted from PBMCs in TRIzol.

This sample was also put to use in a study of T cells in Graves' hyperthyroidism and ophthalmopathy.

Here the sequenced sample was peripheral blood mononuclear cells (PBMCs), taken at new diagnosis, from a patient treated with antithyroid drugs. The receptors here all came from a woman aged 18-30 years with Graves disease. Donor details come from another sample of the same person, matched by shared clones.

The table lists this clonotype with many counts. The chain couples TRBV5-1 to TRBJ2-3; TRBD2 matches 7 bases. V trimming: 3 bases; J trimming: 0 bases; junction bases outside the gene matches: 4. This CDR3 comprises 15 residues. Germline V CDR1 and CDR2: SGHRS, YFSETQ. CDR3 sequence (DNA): TGCGCCAGCAGCTGGGGACTACCTAGCACAGATACGCAGTATTTT. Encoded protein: CASSWGLPSTDTQYF. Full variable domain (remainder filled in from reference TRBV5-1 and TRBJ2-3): KAGVTQTPRYLIKTRGQQVTLSCSPISGHRSVSWYQQTPGQGLQFLFEYFSETQRNKGNFPGRFSGRQFSNSRSEMNVSTLELGDSALYLCASSWGLPSTDTQYFGPGTRLTVL.

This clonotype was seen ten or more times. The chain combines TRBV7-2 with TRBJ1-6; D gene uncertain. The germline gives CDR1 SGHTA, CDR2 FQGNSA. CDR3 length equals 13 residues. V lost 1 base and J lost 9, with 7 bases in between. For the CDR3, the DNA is TGTGCCAGCAGCTTAGGGTTACTTTCACCCCTCCACTTT. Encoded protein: CASSLGLLSPLHF.

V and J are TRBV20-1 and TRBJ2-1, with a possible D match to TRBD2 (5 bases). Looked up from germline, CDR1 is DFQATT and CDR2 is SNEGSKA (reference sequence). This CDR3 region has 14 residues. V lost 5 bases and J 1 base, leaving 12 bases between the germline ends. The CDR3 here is CSALSGLSYNEQFF. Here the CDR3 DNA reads TGCAGTGCTTTGAGCGGACTTTCCTACAATGAGCAGTTCTTC.

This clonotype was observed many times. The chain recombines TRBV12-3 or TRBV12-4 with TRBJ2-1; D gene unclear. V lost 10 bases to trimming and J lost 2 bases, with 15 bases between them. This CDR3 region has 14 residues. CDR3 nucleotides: TGTGCCAACTCAGACGGCCCGACCTACAATGAGCAGTTCTTC. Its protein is CANSDGPTYNEQFF.

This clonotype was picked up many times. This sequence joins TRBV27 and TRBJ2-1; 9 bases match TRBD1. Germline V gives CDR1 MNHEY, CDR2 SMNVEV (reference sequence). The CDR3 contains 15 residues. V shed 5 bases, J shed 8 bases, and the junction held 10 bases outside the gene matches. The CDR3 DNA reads TGTGCCAGCAGTATAACGGGACAGGGTTTCCATGAGCAGTTCTTC. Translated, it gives CASSITGQGFHEQFF.

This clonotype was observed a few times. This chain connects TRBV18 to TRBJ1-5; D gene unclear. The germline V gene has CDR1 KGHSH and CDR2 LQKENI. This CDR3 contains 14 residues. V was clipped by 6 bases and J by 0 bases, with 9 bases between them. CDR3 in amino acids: CASSDLYSNQPQHF. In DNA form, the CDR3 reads TGTGCCAGCTCCGACCTTTATAGCAATCAGCCCCAGCATTTT. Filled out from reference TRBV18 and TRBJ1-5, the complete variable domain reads NAGVMQNPRHLVRRRGQEARLRCSPMKGHSHVYWYRQLPEEGLKFMVYLQKENIIDESGMPKERFSAEFPKEGPSILRIQQVVRGDSAAYFCASSDLYSNQPQHFGDGTRLSIL.

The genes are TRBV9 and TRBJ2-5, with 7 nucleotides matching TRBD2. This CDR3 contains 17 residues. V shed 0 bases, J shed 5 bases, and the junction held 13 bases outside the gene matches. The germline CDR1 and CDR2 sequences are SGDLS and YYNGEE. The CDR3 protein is CASSVDPPAGLKETQYF. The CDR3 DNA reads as TGTGCCAGCAGCGTAGACCCTCCAGCGGGACTCAAGGAGACCCAGTACTTC.

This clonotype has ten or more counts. CDR3 residues: CASSRGTGRSSETQYF. The CDR3 DNA reads as TGTGCCAGCAGCCGAGGGACAGGGAGATCGTCAGAGACCCAGTACTTC. The chain is built from TRBV9 and TRBJ2-5, with 9 bases identical to TRBD1. CDR1 SGDLS and CDR2 YYNGEE come from the germline V gene. The CDR3 is 16 amino acids. Trimming at V came to 4 bases and at J to 4 bases, leaving 11 bases not matched to a gene.